The 23 T cell receptor beta chains given below trace back to one sample, sequenced in a study of radiation and T cells in renal cell carcinoma (dated by TCRdb to 2018 to 2021). Reading the label with the study, this specimen's time point is: blood 4 weeks post-SBRT, at nephrectomy. The treatment or condition label for this specimen denotes: 15 Gy SBRT to primary tumor, nephrectomy 4 weeks later. Library creation used the immunoSEQ multiplex PCR assay. TCRdb took over this immuneACCESS table, retaining in-frame rearrangements with V and J assigned. Such tables are incomplete; in checked studies, under half of the missing clones stem from an unresolved V gene, and the remainder is unexplained. This sample has 120,000 to 150,000 clones in its table, and approximately 86% of those were observed once. The top ten constitute about a sixth of the sample. This material consisted of blood, taken from a patient whose treatment included radiotherapy and nephrectomy. Receptor source: a woman between 45 and 60 years old with renal cell carcinoma.

To note about this clone: This same CDR3 is encoded by further DNA sequences in the sample. The rearrangement links TRBV28 to TRBJ1-2, with D maybe TRBD1 (6 bases). CDR1 MDHEN and CDR2 SYDVKM come from the germline V gene. The ends were cut back, 3 bases at V and 2 bases at J, with 10 bases in the middle. This CDR3 is 14 amino acids long. For the CDR3, the DNA is TGTGCCAGCAGTTTGGGGGCAGGGAACTATGGCTACACCTTC. Residues: CASSLGAGNYGYTF.

The chain links TRBV19 to TRBJ1-2; D gene ambiguous. This CDR3 has 12 residues. Per the germline V gene, CDR1 is LNHDA and CDR2 is SQIVND (reference sequence). Trimming cost V 7 bases and J 4 bases, with 10 bases left between them. The CDR3 here is CASTRVGYGYTF. CDR3 in DNA: TGTGCCAGTACCCGGGTAGGCTATGGCTACACCTTC.

This chain joins TRBV7-9 and TRBJ1-1; possible D gene TRBD1, 5 bases. The CDR3 extends over 12 amino acids. Trimming left V 9 bases short and J 5 bases short, with 13 bases between. CDR1 is SEHNR, CDR2 FQNEAQ, per germline (reference sequence). The CDR3 loop is CARTEGLTEAFF. CDR3 in DNA: TGTGCCAGGACGGAGGGGTTAACTGAAGCTTTCTTT.

This chain joins TRBV25-1 and TRBJ2-3, with a tentative D call TRBD1 (5 bases). Trimming pared 8 bases from V and 1 base from J, leaving 10 bases between. The CDR3 sequence is 13 residues long. Germline CDR1 reads MGHDK; CDR2 reads SYGVNS. CDR3 DNA: TGTGCCAGCGCTGAACAGGGCACAGATACGCAGTATTTT. Translation gives CASAEQGTDTQYF.

This clone was counted a few times. V and J are TRBV28 and TRBJ1-2; D unresolved. This CDR3 comprises 12 residues. Deletions cut 6 bases from V and 7 bases from J, with 12 bases between. CDR1 and CDR2 (germline): MDHEN, SYDVKM. In nucleotides, the CDR3 is TGTGCCAGCAGGATTCCGGCGGGTGGCTACACCTTC. It specifies CASRIPAGGYTF.

V gene TRBV27 combines with J gene TRBJ1-2; 9 bases line up with TRBD1. J lost 7 bases, V lost 7 bases, and 10 bases had no gene match. The CDR3 extends over 14 amino acids. Germline-derived CDR1 and CDR2 are MNHEY and SMNVEV (reference sequence). The CDR3 DNA follows: TGTGCCAGCACCAAAAGTGGGACAGGGCCTGGCTACACCTTC. It is translated as CASTKSGTGPGYTF.

On this clone: The junction shows a germline mismatch at one end, possibly a read error. The genes are TRBV2 and TRBJ1-5; the D gene is possibly TRBD1 (5 bases). Per the germline V gene, CDR1 is SNHLY and CDR2 is FYNNEI. The CDR3 is 12 amino acids. The CDR3 DNA is TGTGCCAGCAGTGGGACAAATCTGCCCCAGCATTTT. It is translated as CASSGTNLPQHF.

J is TRBJ1-5 and V is TRBV28, with 9 bases lining up with TRBD1. Germline CDR1 reads MDHEN; CDR2 reads SYDVKM. The CDR3 has 14 amino acids. V gave up 6 bases and J gave up 7 bases; unmatched junction bases: 7. The CDR3 is CASRAQGARQPQHF. CDR3 in DNA: TGTGCCAGCAGAGCACAGGGGGCGCGGCAGCCCCAGCATTTT. Using reference TRBV28 and TRBJ1-5 for the parts outside the CDR3, the full variable domain is DVKVTQSSRYLVKRTGEKVFLECVQDMDHENMFWYRQDPGLGLRLIYFSYDVKMKEKGDIPEGYSVSREKKERFSLILESASTNQTSMYLCASRAQGARQPQHFGDGTRLSIL.

The chain employs TRBV2 and TRBJ2-2; possibly TRBD2 for D (5 bases). Germline V gene sequence: CDR1 SNHLY, CDR2 FYNNEI. This CDR3 region has 15 residues. V shed 7 bases and J shed 0 bases, with 12 bases lying between them. CDR3 DNA sequence: TGTGCCAGCACGGACTTACCAGCGAACACCGGGGAGCTGTTTTTT. It specifies CASTDLPANTGELFF.

V usage is TRBV6-1 and J usage is TRBJ1-5, with D hard to call. V was cut by 6 bases and J by 4 bases, with 4 bases left in between. The CDR3 runs to 11 residues. CDR1 and CDR2 from the germline V gene are MNHNS and SASEGT. CDR3 region: CASRENQPQHF. The CDR3 DNA follows: TGTGCCAGCAGGGAAAATCAGCCCCAGCATTTT.

This chain connects TRBV6-1 to TRBJ1-1; no firm D call. The V gene lost 8 bases and the J gene lost 0 bases, with 10 bases spanning the gap. There are 13 residues in the CDR3. Germline V lookup: CDR1 MNHNS, CDR2 SASEGT. The CDR3 region is CASSRLVNTEAFF. CDR3 nucleotide sequence: TGTGCCAGCTCTAGGCTGGTGAACACTGAAGCTTTCTTT.

The chain uses TRBV9 and TRBJ2-4; D could derive from TRBD1 or TRBD2 (5 bases each). CDR1 SGDLS and CDR2 YYNGEE come from the germline V gene. The CDR3 sequence is 14 residues long. Trimming pared 0 bases from V and 6 bases from J, leaving 10 bases between. The CDR3, as DNA: TGTGCCAGCAGCGTAGGGGGGAGCGGAAACATTCAGTACTTC. Translated: CASSVGGSGNIQYF. Variable domain in full (rest from reference TRBV9 and TRBJ2-4): DSGVTQTPKHLITATGQRVTLRCSPRSGDLSVYWYQQSLDQGLQFLIQYYNGEERAKGNILERFSAQQFPDLHSELNLSSLELGDSALYFCASSVGGSGNIQYFGAGTRLSVL.

This clone occurred a few times. The chain couples TRBV6-1 to TRBJ2-1; tentatively, D is TRBD1 (6 bases). The V end lost 7 bases, the J end lost 5 bases, and 12 bases lay between the germline ends. The CDR3 totals 13 residues. From germline, CDR1 is MNHNS and CDR2 SASEGT. Here the CDR3 DNA reads TGTGCCAGCAATCGGCACAGGGACAATGAGCAGTTCTTC. The encoded protein is CASNRHRDNEQFF.

This chain links TRBV29-1 with TRBJ2-5; maybe TRBD2 (6 bases). Germline CDR1 reads SQVTM; CDR2 reads ANQGSEA. The CDR3 is 17 amino acids. V was cut by 3 bases and J by 5 bases, with 25 bases left in between. The CDR3 DNA reads as TGCAGCGTTGAGAAGGGCGGGGCAGGGTTTCGACGCGAGACCCAGTACTTC. Encoded protein: CSVEKGGAGFRRETQYF.

This clone was seen once. At one end, the junction sequence differs from germline, possibly due to a read error. This chain links TRBV2 with TRBJ2-5; D gene unclear. Germline CDR1 and CDR2: SNHLY and FYNNEI. The CDR3 length is 13 residues. CDR3 DNA sequence: TGTGCCAGCAGGGAAGATCTCCAAGAGACCCAGTACTTC. It yields the protein CASREDLQETQYF.

The chain uses TRBV7-9 and TRBJ2-5, with D possibly being TRBD2 (6 bases). Germline V CDR1 and CDR2: SEHNR, FQNEAQ (reference sequence). This CDR3 has 14 residues. Trimming stripped 5 bases from V and 3 bases from J, with 13 bases between. The DNA for the CDR3 is TGTGCCAGCAGCAACGTCGTAGCGGAAGAGACCCAGTACTTC. Its protein is CASSNVVAEETQYF.

The gene calls are TRBV2 and TRBJ2-5; D is ambiguous. Trimming left V 6 bases short and J 0 bases short, with 5 bases between. CDR1 is SNHLY, CDR2 FYNNEI, per germline. The length of the CDR3 is 12 residues. DNA of the CDR3: TGTGCCAGCAGCCAGTACCAAGAGACCCAGTACTTC. This codes for CASSQYQETQYF.

The chain uses TRBV18 and TRBJ1-1; 8 nucleotides agree with TRBD1. The V segment lost 7 bases and the J segment 5 bases; nucleotides outside the gene matches: 9. Per germline, CDR1 KGHSH and CDR2 LQKENI. There are 14 residues in the CDR3. CDR3 in DNA: TGTGCCAGCTTACCTACAGGGGGAGGGACTGAAGCTTTCTTT. Protein sequence: CASLPTGGGTEAFF. The whole variable domain, remainder taken from reference TRBV18 and TRBJ1-1, is NAGVMQNPRHLVRRRGQEARLRCSPMKGHSHVYWYRQLPEEGLKFMVYLQKENIIDESGMPKERFSAEFPKEGPSILRIQQVVRGDSAAYFCASLPTGGGTEAFFGQGTRLTVV.

V and J are TRBV9 and TRBJ2-3; 8 bases align to TRBD1. CDR1 SGDLS and CDR2 YYNGEE come from the germline V gene. This CDR3 is 17 amino acids long. With V trimmed by 3 bases and J by 1 base, 10 bases remained unmatched. The CDR3 DNA is TGTGCCAGCAGCGCGCTCCAGGGGGCTTTTGGCACAGATACGCAGTATTTT. Its translation: CASSALQGAFGTDTQYF.

The rearrangement links TRBV29-1 to TRBJ2-4; 8 positions match TRBD2. CDR3 length equals 13 residues. V lost 8 bases, J lost 8 bases, and 11 bases stayed unmatched. CDR1 is SQVTM and CDR2 is ANQGSEA in the germline V gene. This CDR3 reads CSYRGGQSDIQYF. As DNA, the CDR3 is TGCAGCTACCGGGGGGGTCAAAGCGACATTCAGTACTTC. Together with reference TRBV29-1 and TRBJ2-4, the CDR3 gives the full variable domain: SAVISQKPSRDICQRGTSLTIQCQVDSQVTMMFWYRQQPGQSLTLIATANQGSEATYESGFVIDKFPISRPNLTFSTLTVSNMSPEDSSIYLCSYRGGQSDIQYFGAGTRLSVL.

The rearrangement links TRBV19 to TRBJ1-1, with TRBD1 matching 9 bases. The junction had 0 bases not matched to a gene; V was cut back by 6 bases and J by 4 bases. Germline V gene data show CDR1 as LNHDA and CDR2 as SQIVND (reference sequence). The CDR3 runs 12 residues. CDR3 residues: CASRTGGTEAFF. For the CDR3, the DNA is TGTGCCAGTAGGACAGGGGGCACTGAAGCTTTCTTT.

This CDR3 is CASKSPPYGYTF. The CDR3, as DNA: TGTGCCAGCAAGTCCCCCCCCTATGGCTACACCTTC. The chain links TRBV28 to TRBJ1-2, with D hard to call. The CDR3 is made up of 12 amino acids. CDR1 is MDHEN and CDR2 is SYDVKM in the germline V gene. Trimming took 7 bases from V and 4 from J, leaving 10 bases between them.

The chain has TRBV7-2 and TRBJ2-1; 9 bases agree with TRBD2. Unmatched junction bases numbered 7, after V lost 7 bases and J lost 6 bases. This CDR3 is built from 14 residues. In germline, CDR1 is SGHTA, CDR2 FQGNSA. The CDR3 reads CASTLAGNRNEQFF. The DNA of the CDR3 is TGTGCCAGCACCCTAGCGGGGAACCGCAATGAGCAGTTCTTC.